The 3 T cell receptor beta chains below were found in one sample sequenced in a study of blood T cell repertoires in COVID-19. Generated by immunoSEQ multiplex PCR, the TCRdb table keeps only in-frame clones and is missing some. The repertoire holds some 150,000 clones, with more than 80% as singletons. Sequenced input: peripheral blood. All receptors come from a woman aged 80 or older in a cohort sampled during active or convalescent COVID-19.

In its sample, this clone was seen once. The V call is TRBV4-2, the J call TRBJ1-4, with TRBD1 matching over 11 bases. This CDR3 spans 17 amino acids. Per germline, CDR1 LGHNA and CDR2 YNFKEQ. Trimming cost V 4 bases and J 1 base; bases outside gene matches: 5. In DNA, the CDR3 is TGTGCCAGCAGCCGTGGACAGGGGGCGCGAACTAATGAAAAACTGTTTTTT. Its translation: CASSRGQGARTNEKLFF.

The V call is TRBV6-6, the J call TRBJ1-2; unclear D gene. V was clipped by 7 bases and J by 6 bases, with 12 bases between them. The CDR3 loop spans 12 amino acids. CDR1 and CDR2 from the germline V gene are MNHNY and SVGAGI (reference sequence). Here the CDR3 DNA reads TGTGCCAGCATGGAGGGCCGGAATGGCTACACCTTC. Amino acids: CASMEGRNGYTF.

The J gene is TRBJ1-4, the V gene TRBV6-5, with D tentatively TRBD1 (5 bases). The CDR3 spans 13 residues. The germline V gene encodes CDR1 MNHEY and CDR2 SVGAGI. Trimming shortened V by 7 bases and J by 8 bases, and 14 bases separated the two germline ends. CDR3 amino acids: CASTVRGGEKLFF. CDR3 bases: TGTGCCAGCACCGTTCGGGGGGGGGAAAAACTGTTTTTT.